This passage covers 20 T cell receptor beta chains from one sample sequenced in a study of cytomegalovirus exposure and HLA in healthy donors listed by TCRdb under 2017. Receptor libraries were prepared by the immunoSEQ multiplex PCR assay. A mixture of 60 forward primers for TCR Vbeta segments and 13 reverse primers for TCR Jbeta segments was used in the multiplex PCR. TCRdb took over this immuneACCESS table, retaining in-frame rearrangements with V and J assigned. Such tables are incomplete; in checked studies, under half of the missing clones stem from an unresolved V gene, and the remainder is unexplained. For this sample there are 150,000 to 200,000 clones; roughly 85% appear just once. Of the sample, around a tenth is held by the ten largest clones. Input material: PBMCs. These receptors came from a man younger than 35 in good health and CMV-seropositive.

The chain combines TRBV2 with TRBJ2-7; possibly TRBD2 for D (5 bases). Germline CDR1 is SNHLY and CDR2 is FYNNEI. V was shortened by 6 bases and J by 3 bases, with 18 bases between the two germline ends. The CDR3 loop spans 15 amino acids. This chain's CDR3 is CASRASGIILYEQYF. Here the CDR3 DNA reads TGTGCCAGCAGAGCCTCCGGGATAATACTCTACGAGCAGTACTTC. Full variable domain (outside the CDR3, taken from reference TRBV2 and TRBJ2-7): EPEVTQTPSHQVTQMGQEVILRCVPISNHLYFYWYRQILGQKVEFLVSFYNNEISEKSEIFDDQFSVERPDGSNFTLKIRSTKLEDSAMYFCASRASGIILYEQYFGPGTRLTVT.

This clone was detected only a few times. J is TRBJ1-5 and V is TRBV6-1; 7 bases are a match to TRBD1. CDR1 and CDR2 (germline): MNHNS, SASEGT. The trim removed 8 bases at V and 4 bases at J, leaving 8 bases unmatched. The CDR3 runs to 14 residues. CDR3 protein: CASVPTGLNQPQHF. The CDR3 nucleotides are TGTGCCAGCGTCCCGACAGGGCTAAATCAGCCCCAGCATTTT.

The chain employs TRBV2 and TRBJ2-2, with 7 bases lining up with TRBD2. Trimming cost V 8 bases and J 7 bases; bases outside gene matches: 7. Germline V lookup: CDR1 SNHLY, CDR2 FYNNEI. The CDR3 contains 13 residues. Here the CDR3 DNA reads TGTGCCAGCGGACTAGAGCATAGCGGGGAGCTGTTTTTT. This encodes CASGLEHSGELFF.

The CDR3, as DNA: TGTGCCAGCAGCTTGGACAGGGGGAACACTGAAGCTTTCTTT. Protein sequence: CASSLDRGNTEAFF. This rearrangement joins TRBV5-8 to TRBJ1-1, with 7 nucleotides matching TRBD1. The germline V gene encodes CDR1 SGHTS and CDR2 YDEGEE. This CDR3 is 14 amino acids long. Trimming took 0 bases from V and 1 from J; bases not matched to a gene: 0.

V is TRBV7-3 and J is TRBJ2-1; D is possibly TRBD2 (7 bases). CDR3 size: 15 residues. Germline values: CDR1 SGHTA, CDR2 FQGTGA. With 1 base removed from V and 6 bases from J, the gap between germline ends came to 13 bases. CDR3 sequence reads: CASSLNFRGANEQFF. The CDR3 bases are TGTGCCAGCAGCTTAAATTTTCGGGGGGCCAATGAGCAGTTCTTC.

Points on this clone: The CDR3 carries no conserved terminal phenylalanine or tryptophan, so it likely arises from a read error. The chain combines TRBV28 with TRBJ1-6; D is ambiguous. The ends were cut back, 4 bases at V and 2 bases at J, with 12 bases in the middle. The CDR3 runs to 16 residues. CDR1 is MDHEN and CDR2 is SYDVKM in the germline V gene. The DNA of the CDR3 is TGTGCCAGCAGTTCGGGTCCTAACACCTATAATTCACCCCTCCACCTT. Translated, it gives CASSSGPNTYNSPLHL.

This chain connects TRBV13 to TRBJ2-7, with TRBD2 identical over 7 bases. Germline trimming cut 6 bases from V and 2 bases from J; bases unmatched to any gene: 10. Germline lookup yields CDR1 PRHDT and CDR2 FYEKMQ (reference sequence). The length of the CDR3 is 15 residues. CDR3 in DNA: TGTGCCAGCAGTCTTTCGGGGAGGGGAACCTACGAGCAGTACTTC. Translating gives CASSLSGRGTYEQYF.

The rearrangement uses TRBV7-8 and TRBJ1-3, with TRBD1 as a possible D gene (6 bases). V dropped 5 bases and J dropped 3 bases, with 14 bases sitting between them. Germline CDR1 SGHVS, CDR2 FQNEAQ. CDR3 length: 15 residues. CDR3 protein: CASSPQGSDGNTIYF. CDR3 coding DNA: TGTGCCAGCAGCCCACAGGGTTCGGATGGAAACACCATATATTTT.

The chain couples TRBV2 to TRBJ2-5; 8 positions match TRBD1. This CDR3 contains 15 residues. CDR1 SNHLY and CDR2 FYNNEI come from the germline V gene. V was pared by 4 bases and J by 5 bases, with 9 bases of the junction left unmatched. The CDR3 DNA sequence: TGTGCCAGCAGTGGACGGACAGGGTTGGTGGAGACCCAGTACTTC. It yields the protein CASSGRTGLVETQYF.

The table lists this clone with a few counts. The chain recombines TRBV7-8 with TRBJ2-1; 9 bases agree with TRBD1. Trimming took 6 bases from V and 0 from J; bases not matched to a gene: 9. Germline CDR1 reads SGHVS; CDR2 reads FQNEAQ. This CDR3 has 17 residues. The DNA of the CDR3 is TGTGCCAGCAGACGGACAGGGGCCGGGAGCTCCTACAATGAGCAGTTCTTC. It codes for CASRRTGAGSSYNEQFF.

The chain employs TRBV5-1 and TRBJ2-4, with TRBD1 matching 8 bases. In germline, CDR1 is SGHRS, CDR2 YFSETQ. The junction had 9 bases not matched to a gene; V was cut back by 5 bases and J by 5 bases. The CDR3 extends over 15 amino acids. In DNA, the CDR3 is TGCGCCAGCAGAAGGGACAGGAGTGTTGAAAACATTCAGTACTTC. Protein product: CASRRDRSVENIQYF.

The chain links TRBV27 to TRBJ1-5, with D unresolved. Germline CDR1 is MNHEY and CDR2 is SMNVEV (reference sequence). This CDR3 contains 14 residues. Trimming took 6 bases from V and 0 from J, leaving 9 bases between them. The CDR3 loop is CASSLGDSNQPQHF. The CDR3 DNA sequence: TGTGCCAGCAGCCTTGGAGATAGCAATCAGCCCCAGCATTTT.

The rearrangement uses TRBV5-4 and TRBJ1-1; TRBD1 is a possible D gene (6 bases). The CDR3 is 12 residues long. Germline V gene data show CDR1 as SGHNT and CDR2 as YYREEE (reference sequence). DNA for the CDR3: TGTGCGAGCGGGGACATGAACACTGAAGCTTTCTTT. It specifies CASGDMNTEAFF.

V is TRBV30 and J is TRBJ2-5; weak D call: TRBD2 (6 bases). The V end lost 3 bases, the J end lost 3 bases, and 14 bases lay between the germline ends. The CDR3 totals 14 residues. Germline V lookup: CDR1 GTSNPN, CDR2 SVGIG (reference sequence). Here the CDR3 reads CAWSITRGKETQYF. The DNA of the CDR3 is TGTGCCTGGAGCATCACTCGGGGGAAAGAGACCCAGTACTTC. The full variable domain, in which reference TRBV30 and TRBJ2-5 provide the parts outside the CDR3, is SQTIHQWPATLVQPVGSPLSLECTVEGTSNPNLYWYRQAAGRGLQLLFYSVGIGQISSEVPQNLSASRPQDRQFILSSKKLLLSDSGFYLCAWSITRGKETQYFGPGTRLLVL.

Only a few counts were recorded for this clone. V gene TRBV28 combines with J gene TRBJ1-2; D ambiguous. The length of the CDR3 is 15 residues. The germline V gene has CDR1 MDHEN and CDR2 SYDVKM. The V gene lost 4 bases and the J gene lost 2 bases, with 14 bases spanning the gap. The CDR3 here is CASSSPSGLNYGYTF. DNA for the CDR3: TGTGCCAGCAGTTCCCCGAGCGGCTTGAACTATGGCTACACCTTC.

The gene calls are TRBV6-4 and TRBJ2-2; TRBD1 matches 8 bases. The ends lost 3 bases at V and 4 bases at J; junction bases unmatched: 4. This CDR3 has 15 residues. Germline V gives CDR1 MRHNA, CDR2 SNTAGT. CDR3 sequence (DNA): TGTGCCAGCAGTGAGGAAACAGGGGGCACCGGGGAGCTGTTTTTT. This translates into CASSEETGGTGELFF.

V and J are TRBV30 and TRBJ2-7; D may be TRBD2 (7 bases). Trimming removed 2 bases from V and 4 bases from J, with 18 bases in between. Germline V gene data show CDR1 as GTSNPN and CDR2 as SVGIG (reference sequence). The CDR3 loop spans 15 amino acids. The CDR3 bases are TGTGCCTGGAGTTCGGGGTGGGGGGGCCGGTACGAGCAGTACTTC. Translating it yields CAWSSGWGGRYEQYF.

The rearrangement uses TRBV10-3 and TRBJ2-7, with 10 bases matching TRBD1. Germline-derived CDR1 and CDR2 are ENHRY and SYGVKD. J was trimmed by 0 bases and V by 6 bases; bases with no gene match: 2. The CDR3 loop spans 14 amino acids. CDR3 sequence (DNA): TGTGCCATCAGGGGGACAGGGGCCTCCTACGAGCAGTACTTC. The encoded protein is CAIRGTGASYEQYF.

This clone appeared once. The chain recombines TRBV7-9 with TRBJ2-3, with 9 nucleotides matching TRBD2. The ends lost 4 bases at V and 2 bases at J; junction bases unmatched: 4. Germline CDR1 and CDR2: SEHNR and FQNEAQ (reference sequence). This CDR3 is 15 amino acids long. The CDR3 nucleotides are TGTGCCAGCAGCTCCGGGACTAGCCTCACAGATACGCAGTATTTT. Protein sequence: CASSSGTSLTDTQYF. Full variable domain (remainder filled in from reference TRBV7-9 and TRBJ2-3): DTGVSQNPRHKITKRGQNVTFRCDPISEHNRLYWYRQTLGQGPEFLTYFQNEAQLEKSRLLSDRFSAERPKGSFSTLEIQRTEQGDSAMYLCASSSGTSLTDTQYFGPGTRLTVL.

V gene TRBV5-1 combines with J gene TRBJ1-2, with a weak D call TRBD1 (6 bases). CDR3 length equals 14 residues. Trimming cost V 4 bases and J 4 bases, with 14 bases left between them. Germline CDR1 and CDR2: SGHRS and YFSETQ. DNA of the CDR3: TGCGCCAGCAGCGCCACAGGGTTCGGCTATGGCTACACCTTC. As protein: CASSATGFGYGYTF.